Here is one TCR beta chain with its context. Antigen: not known. A second PCR of roughly 6 to 12 cycles used a sample-barcoded 5' primer and a J-beta primer mix. Researchers report that a template-switch adaptor with 12 random nucleotides tagged each cDNA molecule. MiXCR was run by TCRdb on the 5' RACE reads, yielding one entry per CDR3 protein. Of about 1 million distinct CDR3 sequences in the sample, around 27% are singletons; the top ten hold about 0.72%. These data come from a study of blood T cells in healthy people across ages. The germline gives CDR1 SGHVS, CDR2 FQNEAQ. V gave up 3 bases and J gave up 2 bases, with 7 bases separating them. The CDR3 spans 13 residues. General study findings and limits: Significant beta diversity loss was already apparent by age approximately 40, declining roughly linearly.

All donors came from Russia, were Caucasian and healthy, and spanned ages roughly 6 to 95. These data were also reused for a study on T cells of mothers and their children. This second report adds: Persistent microchimeric T cell clones were sought, and none were detected.

Sequenced: blood. The receptor was derived from a girl aged 2 to 9 in good health. The chain couples TRBV7-8 to TRBJ2-5; no firm D call. The CDR3, as DNA: TGTGCCAGCAGCTTTTTCAGACAAGAGACCCAGTACTTC. Its protein product is CASSFFRQETQYF.